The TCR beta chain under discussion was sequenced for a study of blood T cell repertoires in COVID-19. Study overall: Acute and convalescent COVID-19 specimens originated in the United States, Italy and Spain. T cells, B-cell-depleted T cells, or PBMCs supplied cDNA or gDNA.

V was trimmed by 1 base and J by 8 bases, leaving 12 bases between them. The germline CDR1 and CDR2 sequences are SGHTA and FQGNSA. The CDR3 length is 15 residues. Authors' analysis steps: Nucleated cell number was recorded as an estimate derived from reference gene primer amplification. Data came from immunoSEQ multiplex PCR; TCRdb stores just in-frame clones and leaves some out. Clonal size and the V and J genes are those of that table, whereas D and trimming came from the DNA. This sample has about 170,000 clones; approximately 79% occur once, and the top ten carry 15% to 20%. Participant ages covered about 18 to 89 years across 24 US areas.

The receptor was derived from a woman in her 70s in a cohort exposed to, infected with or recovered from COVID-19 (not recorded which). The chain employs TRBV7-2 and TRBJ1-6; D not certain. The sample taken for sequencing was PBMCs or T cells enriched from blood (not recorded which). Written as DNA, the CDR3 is TGTGCCAGCAGCTTAGTTGGGCCGCGGGATTCACCCCTCCACTTT. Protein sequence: CASSLVGPRDSPLHF.